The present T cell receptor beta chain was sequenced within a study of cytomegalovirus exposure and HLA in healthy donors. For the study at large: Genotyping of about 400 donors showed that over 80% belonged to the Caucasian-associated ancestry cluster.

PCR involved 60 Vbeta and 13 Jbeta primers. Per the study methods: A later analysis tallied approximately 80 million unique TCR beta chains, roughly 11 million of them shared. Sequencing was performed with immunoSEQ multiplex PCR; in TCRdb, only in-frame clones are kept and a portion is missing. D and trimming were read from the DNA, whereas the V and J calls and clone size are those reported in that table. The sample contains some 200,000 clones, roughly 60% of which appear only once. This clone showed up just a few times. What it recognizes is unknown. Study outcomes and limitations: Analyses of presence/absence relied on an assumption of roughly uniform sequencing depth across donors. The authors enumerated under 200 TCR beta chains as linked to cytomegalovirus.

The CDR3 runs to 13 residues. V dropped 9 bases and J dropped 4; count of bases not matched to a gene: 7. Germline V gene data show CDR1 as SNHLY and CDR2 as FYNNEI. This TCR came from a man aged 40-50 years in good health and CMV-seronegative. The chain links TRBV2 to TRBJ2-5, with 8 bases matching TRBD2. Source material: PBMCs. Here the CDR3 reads CASRRGGRETQYF. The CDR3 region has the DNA TGTGCCAGTCGGCGCGGGGGGCGAGAGACCCAGTACTTC.